This T cell receptor beta chain was sequenced during a study of cytomegalovirus exposure and HLA in healthy donors. Study-wide results and limits: V- and J-gene trimming in TCR beta was tied to a missense DCLRE1C variant by an analysis performed later. Among TCR sequences, most were rare, though some public TCRs appeared in many donors.

60 Vbeta and 13 Jbeta primers were used in PCR. Using immunoSEQ multiplex PCR, the repertoire was profiled, and TCRdb retains in-frame clones only, with some absent. In the table there are roughly 98,000 clones, 77% of which are singletons. On this clone: Its antigen is not identified.

The germline gives CDR1 SEHNR, CDR2 FQNEAQ (reference sequence). This CDR3 has 14 residues. The V end lost 6 bases, the J end lost 6 bases, and 12 bases lay between the germline ends. This sequence joins TRBV7-9 and TRBJ1-6; tentative D call: TRBD1 (5 bases). The sample consisted of PBMCs. The TCR originated in a female donor in good health and CMV-seronegative. The CDR3 loop is CASSSDSLNSPLHF. The CDR3 nucleotides read TGTGCCAGCAGTTCAGACAGCCTTAATTCACCCCTCCACTTT.